The 29 T cell receptor beta chains given below trace back to one sample, sequenced in a study of cytomegalovirus exposure and HLA in healthy donors. PCR involved 60 Vbeta and 13 Jbeta primers. Produced via immunoSEQ multiplex PCR; TCRdb's table is partial and in-frame only. The sample table includes approximately 180,000 clones. Source material: PBMCs. The receptors derive from a man aged 30 to 39 in good health and CMV-seronegative.

The chain carries TRBV5-6 and TRBJ2-1; TRBD2 aligns across 8 bases. The CDR3 is 16 residues long. The V gene end was trimmed by 0 bases and the J gene end by 7 bases; junction bases not matched to a gene: 9. Per the germline V gene, CDR1 is SGHDT and CDR2 is YYEEEE. The chain's CDR3 is CASSLAGGLALNEQFF. The DNA for the CDR3 is TGTGCCAGCAGCTTGGCCGGTGGACTAGCCTTGAATGAGCAGTTCTTC.

The chain uses TRBV5-1 and TRBJ2-7; no definite D call. Trimming stripped 0 bases from V and 1 base from J, with 11 bases between. The CDR3 sequence is 15 residues long. The germline CDR1 and CDR2 sequences are SGHRS and YFSETQ. The CDR3 reads CASSLDPGESYEQYF. In DNA form, the CDR3 reads TGCGCCAGCAGCTTGGACCCGGGTGAGTCCTACGAGCAGTACTTC.

The chain is built from TRBV4-1 and TRBJ1-5; D is unresolved. The length of the CDR3 is 16 residues. Between the trimmed V and J ends, which lost 2 bases and 6 bases, there was a span of 17 bases. Germline V gives CDR1 MGHRA, CDR2 YSYEKL. CDR3: CASSQTLLRGPQPQHF. The CDR3 nucleotides are TGCGCCAGCAGCCAAACCCTCCTCCGCGGGCCTCAGCCCCAGCATTTT.

V usage is TRBV7-3 and J usage is TRBJ1-3; 7 nucleotides match TRBD1. Germline V CDR1 and CDR2: SGHTA, FQGTGA. This CDR3 region has 15 residues. J gave up 2 bases and V 5 bases, and 6 bases lay outside the gene matches. The CDR3 DNA reads TGTGCCAGCAGCCAAGGACAGGAAGCTGGAAACACCATATATTTT. It is translated as CASSQGQEAGNTIYF. Drawing the rest from reference TRBV7-3 and TRBJ1-3, the complete variable domain is GAGVSQTPSNKVTEKGKYVELRCDPISGHTALYWYRQSLGQGPEFLIYFQGTGAADDSGLPNDRFFAVRPEGSVSTLKIQRTERGDSAVYLCASSQGQEAGNTIYFGEGSWLTVV.

The chain uses TRBV18 and TRBJ1-4; 11 bases map to TRBD1. CDR1 is KGHSH, CDR2 LQKENI, per germline. This CDR3 has 16 residues. The V segment lost 1 base and the J segment 4 bases; nucleotides outside the gene matches: 2. The CDR3: CASSPLGQGVNEKLFF. CDR3 nucleotide sequence: TGTGCCAGCTCACCACTGGGACAGGGGGTTAATGAAAAACTGTTTTTT.

The J gene is TRBJ1-5, the V gene TRBV27; possibly TRBD1 for D (6 bases). CDR3 length: 14 residues. The ends were cut back, 2 bases at V and 6 bases at J, with 11 bases in the middle. Germline CDR1 reads MNHEY; CDR2 reads SMNVEV (reference sequence). CDR3 loop: CASSLLGGLQPQHF. In DNA, the CDR3 is TGTGCCAGCAGTTTACTAGGGGGTCTTCAGCCCCAGCATTTT.

The chain recombines TRBV19 with TRBJ1-5, with 7 bases fitting TRBD1. In germline, CDR1 is LNHDA, CDR2 SQIVND (reference sequence). V trimming: 7 bases; J trimming: 7 bases; junction bases outside the gene matches: 16. This CDR3 region has 16 residues. CDR3 loop: CASTSPGTTGAQPQHF. The CDR3 DNA reads as TGTGCCAGTACCTCCCCAGGGACCACAGGGGCACAGCCCCAGCATTTT.

The chain links TRBV6-5 to TRBJ1-4, with 9 bases matching TRBD1. Germline V gives CDR1 MNHEY, CDR2 SVGAGI. CDR3 length equals 14 residues. Trimming took 7 bases from V and 6 from J; bases not matched to a gene: 6. The CDR3 nucleotides read TGTGCCAGCAAGGGGACAGGGAAGCATGAAAAACTGTTTTTT. Protein sequence: CASKGTGKHEKLFF.

This sequence joins TRBV5-5 and TRBJ2-7; a weak D match, TRBD1 (6 bases). Germline V gene data show CDR1 as SGHKS and CDR2 as YYEKEE (reference sequence). Trimming cost V 3 bases and J 4 bases, with 20 bases left between them. CDR3 size: 16 residues. CDR3 loop: CASSWGEGEVGYEQYF. Written as DNA, the CDR3 is TGTGCCAGCAGCTGGGGTGAGGGGGAAGTCGGGTACGAGCAGTACTTC.

The chain employs TRBV7-2 and TRBJ2-3; TRBD2 agrees at 8 bases. Unmatched junction bases numbered 11, after V lost 4 bases and J lost 5 bases. In germline, CDR1 is SGHTA, CDR2 FQGNSA. The CDR3 consists of 16 residues. The CDR3 here is CASSWSDGGARDTQYF. The DNA for the CDR3 is TGTGCCAGCAGCTGGTCTGACGGGGGGGCACGAGATACGCAGTATTTT.

Notes on this clone: Additional DNA sequences in this sample encode the identical CDR3. The chain is built from TRBV7-9 and TRBJ2-3, with 7 bases that match TRBD1. CDR3 length: 16 amino acids. The V gene's germline CDR1 is SEHNR and CDR2 FQNEAQ (reference sequence). Losses at the gene ends were 5 bases for V and 5 bases for J; bases not matched to a gene: 13. This CDR3 reads CASSHVDGTERDTQYF. The CDR3 nucleotides are TGTGCCAGCAGCCACGTAGACGGGACAGAGAGAGATACGCAGTATTTT.

V and J are TRBV5-1 and TRBJ2-7; a weak D match, TRBD1 (5 bases). V lost 0 bases to trimming and J lost 5 bases, with 15 bases between them. Germline V lookup: CDR1 SGHRS, CDR2 YFSETQ. This CDR3 is 15 amino acids long. CDR3 protein: CASSLGTAQGDEQYF. CDR3 nucleotides: TGCGCCAGCAGCTTGGGAACCGCCCAGGGCGACGAGCAGTACTTC.

This rearrangement joins TRBV28 to TRBJ2-3; possible D gene TRBD1, 5 bases. CDR3 length: 13 residues. Trimming removed 3 bases from V and 6 bases from J, with 10 bases in between. The V gene's germline CDR1 is MDHEN and CDR2 SYDVKM. In DNA form, the CDR3 reads TGTGCCAGCAGTTTGCTACCAGGGGATACGCAGTATTTT. Encoded protein: CASSLLPGDTQYF.

The chain has TRBV14 and TRBJ2-2; D may be TRBD2 (6 bases). The CDR3 is 17 residues long. V was shortened by 6 bases and J by 5 bases, with 22 bases between the two germline ends. In germline, CDR1 is SGHDN, CDR2 FVKESK. The CDR3 is CASSIAGTWRNTGELFF. Here the CDR3 DNA reads TGTGCCAGCAGTATCGCGGGGACTTGGAGGAATACCGGGGAGCTGTTTTTT.

CDR3 bases: TGTGCCAGCAGCTCCCGACAGGGGCCTTCCTATGAAAAACTGTTTTTT. Amino acid sequence: CASSSRQGPSYEKLFF. The chain combines TRBV11-2 with TRBJ1-4, with 8 positions matching TRBD1. This CDR3 has 16 residues. CDR1 is SGHAT, CDR2 FQNNGV, per germline. Trimming took 4 bases from V and 6 from J; bases not matched to a gene: 10.

The rearrangement links TRBV30 to TRBJ1-1, with D maybe TRBD1 (5 bases). Germline values: CDR1 GTSNPN, CDR2 SVGIG (reference sequence). Trimming removed 7 bases from V and 4 bases from J, with 19 bases in between. The CDR3 is made up of 14 amino acids. The CDR3 region is CASSPGVGGTEAFF. CDR3 in DNA: TGTGCCTCCAGTCCGGGGGTGGGGGGCACTGAAGCTTTCTTT.

The chain uses TRBV4-2 and TRBJ2-7, with 10 bases fitting TRBD2. The CDR3 extends over 17 amino acids. Germline CDR1 is LGHNA and CDR2 is YNFKEQ. With 4 bases clipped from V and 2 bases from J, the junction kept 11 bases outside the gene matches. CDR3 protein: CASSPPGLAETTYEQYF. As DNA, the CDR3 is TGTGCCAGCAGCCCCCCAGGACTAGCGGAGACGACCTACGAGCAGTACTTC.

The V and J genes are TRBV30 and TRBJ2-5, with 7 bases lining up with TRBD2. This CDR3 contains 16 residues. After removal of 5 bases from V and 4 bases from J, the junction contained 16 bases not matched to a gene. Germline V gives CDR1 GTSNPN, CDR2 SVGIG (reference sequence). This CDR3 reads CAWGLGGTLGRETQYF. CDR3 nucleotides: TGTGCCTGGGGGTTGGGGGGGACGTTGGGTAGAGAGACCCAGTACTTC.

This chain links TRBV4-1 with TRBJ1-1, with a possible D match to TRBD1 (5 bases). The CDR3 totals 17 residues. Trimming left V 0 bases short and J 4 bases short, with 18 bases between. Germline V gene data show CDR1 as MGHRA and CDR2 as YSYEKL. CDR3 in amino acids: CASSQDRVLNWGTEAFF. The CDR3 region has the DNA TGCGCCAGCAGCCAAGACAGGGTTTTAAATTGGGGCACTGAAGCTTTCTTT.

V is TRBV15 and J is TRBJ2-2; 7 bases are a match to TRBD2. J lost 9 bases, V lost 4 bases, and 5 bases had no gene match. The CDR3 is 13 residues long. Looked up from germline, CDR1 is LNHNV and CDR2 is YYDKDF (reference sequence). The CDR3 loop reads CATSIPGLRELFF. The CDR3 DNA follows: TGTGCCACCAGCATTCCGGGACTAAGGGAGCTGTTTTTT.

The CDR3 DNA reads TGTGCCAGCAGCTTAGTACAGGGGGACGGCTATGGCTACACCTTC. Translated: CASSLVQGDGYGYTF. The chain uses TRBV7-2 and TRBJ1-2, with 8 bases fitting TRBD1. Trimming at V came to 1 base and at J to 4 bases, leaving 5 bases not matched to a gene. The CDR3 contains 15 residues. The germline V gene has CDR1 SGHTA and CDR2 FQGNSA.

This chain links TRBV7-2 with TRBJ2-5, with 9 bases lining up with TRBD1. Germline V gene sequence: CDR1 SGHTA, CDR2 FQGNSA. Losses at the gene ends were 6 bases for V and 4 bases for J; bases not matched to a gene: 3. CDR3 length: 13 amino acids. CDR3 DNA: TGTGCCAGCAGGAGACAGGGGGTAGAGACCCAGTACTTC. Translated: CASRRQGVETQYF.

The chain combines TRBV7-8 with TRBJ2-7; 7 bases are shared with TRBD1. CDR3 size: 15 residues. V lost 5 bases and J lost 2; bases outside the gene matches: 9. CDR1 is SGHVS and CDR2 is FQNEAQ in the germline V gene. CDR3 region: CASSQSGQGAYEQYF. DNA for the CDR3: TGTGCCAGCAGCCAATCGGGGCAGGGGGCCTACGAGCAGTACTTC.

The chain carries TRBV6-6 and TRBJ1-1, with a weak D call TRBD1 (5 bases). CDR3 length equals 13 residues. CDR1 and CDR2 from the germline V gene are MNHNY and SVGAGI (reference sequence). Between the trimmed V and J ends, which lost 6 bases and 10 bases, there was a span of 18 bases. The chain's CDR3 is CASRAGHRRPAFF. As DNA, the CDR3 is TGTGCCAGCAGGGCCGGACACCGGCGTCCAGCTTTCTTT.

The chain couples TRBV18 to TRBJ2-1; 9 bases match TRBD1. V was pared by 4 bases and J by 7 bases, with 8 bases of the junction left unmatched. Germline V gives CDR1 KGHSH, CDR2 LQKENI. The CDR3 extends over 15 amino acids. CDR3 protein: CASSLRTGVRNEQFF. DNA of the CDR3: TGTGCCAGCTCACTAAGGACAGGGGTAAGGAATGAGCAGTTCTTC.

This chain connects TRBV4-3 to TRBJ2-7, with D tentatively TRBD1 (5 bases). V lost 0 bases to trimming and J lost 5 bases, with 11 bases between them. This CDR3 is 14 amino acids long. Germline assignment: CDR1 LGHNA and CDR2 YSLEER. The DNA for the CDR3 is TGCGCCAGCAGCCAAGAGGTCAGGGCAAACGAGCAGTACTTC. Translated, it gives CASSQEVRANEQYF.

The rearrangement joins TRBV5-1 to TRBJ1-3; D is possibly TRBD1 (5 bases). The V gene lost 0 bases and the J gene lost 7 bases, with 20 bases spanning the gap. Germline V lookup: CDR1 SGHRS, CDR2 YFSETQ. CDR3 length: 17 residues. CDR3 in amino acids: CASSLGVRRQGGNTIYF. DNA for the CDR3: TGCGCCAGCAGCTTGGGTGTTCGTCGGCAGGGTGGGAACACCATATATTTT. The full variable domain, in which reference TRBV5-1 and TRBJ1-3 provide the parts outside the CDR3, is KAGVTQTPRYLIKTRGQQVTLSCSPISGHRSVSWYQQTPGQGLQFLFEYFSETQRNKGNFPGRFSGRQFSNSRSEMNVSTLELGDSALYLCASSLGVRRQGGNTIYFGEGSWLTVV.

The chain carries TRBV11-3 and TRBJ1-3; no reliable D call. The CDR3 is 15 amino acids. Trimming left V 6 bases short and J 2 bases short, with 14 bases between. Germline V gene data show CDR1 as SGHNT and CDR2 as YENEEA. This CDR3 is CASRSGLNAGNTIYF. The CDR3 nucleotides read TGTGCCAGCAGAAGCGGACTAAACGCTGGAAACACCATATATTTT.

The chain is built from TRBV19 and TRBJ2-1, with 12 bases matching TRBD2. Germline trimming cut 3 bases from V and 7 bases from J; bases unmatched to any gene: 19. CDR3 size: 20 residues. Germline CDR1 and CDR2: LNHDA and SQIVND (reference sequence). Written as DNA, the CDR3 is TGTGCCAGTAGTATGAGTCAACTAGCGGGAGGTTTTATGTGGTTTAATGAGCAGTTCTTC. This translates into CASSMSQLAGGFMWFNEQFF.